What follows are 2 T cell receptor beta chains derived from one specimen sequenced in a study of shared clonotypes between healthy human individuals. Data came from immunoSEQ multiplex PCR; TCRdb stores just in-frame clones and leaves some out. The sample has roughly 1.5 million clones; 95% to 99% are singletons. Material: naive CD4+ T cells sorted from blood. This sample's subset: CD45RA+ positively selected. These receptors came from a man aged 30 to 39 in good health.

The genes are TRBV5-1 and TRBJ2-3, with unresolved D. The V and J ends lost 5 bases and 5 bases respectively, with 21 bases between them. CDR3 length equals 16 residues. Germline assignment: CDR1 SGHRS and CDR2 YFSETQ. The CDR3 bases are TGCGCCAGCAGTCCAAACGACCGGACCCTGTTAGATACGCAGTATTTT. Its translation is CASSPNDRTLLDTQYF.

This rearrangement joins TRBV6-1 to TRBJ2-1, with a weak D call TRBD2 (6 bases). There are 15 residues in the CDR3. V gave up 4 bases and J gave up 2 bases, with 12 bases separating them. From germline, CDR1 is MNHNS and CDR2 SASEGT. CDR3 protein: CASSVRDLAYNEQFF. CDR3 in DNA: TGTGCCAGCAGTGTACGGGACTTAGCCTACAATGAGCAGTTCTTC.